This T cell receptor (beta chain) was captured by sequencing in a study of regulatory T cells in long-lasting Graves disease. The CDR3 covers 14 residues. The J segment lost 2 bases and the V segment lost 5 bases, leaving 6 bases of the junction unmatched. CDR1 and CDR2 from the germline V gene are SGHTA and FQGNSA. Specified time point: newly diagnosed GD, antithyroid drugs for less than 3 months. Following extraction of RNA from PBMCs, that RNA was used to make the TCR library. This clonotype occurred many times. The antigen is unknown. Assembly of TCR beta libraries relied on iRepertoire HTBI primers together with Arm-PCR of CDR3 regions. TCRdb ran MiXCR on the multiplex PCR reads and lists one entry per CDR3 protein. Among about 440,000 distinct CDR3 sequences listed, less than 20% were seen once. The study's findings and limits: Because few samples were included, accuracy may have been lower. Favored usage of TRBV28, TRBJ1-2 and TRBJ2-5 was recorded in persistent disease.

The sample was also linked to a second study, of T cells in Graves' hyperthyroidism and ophthalmopathy.

The sample in question was peripheral blood mononuclear cells (PBMCs), obtained at new diagnosis, from a patient treated with antithyroid drugs. The clonotype comes from a woman between 18 and 30 years old with Graves disease. The chain joins TRBV7-2 to TRBJ2-7, with 7 bases lining up with TRBD1. This CDR3 is CASSVGQATYEQYF. As DNA, the CDR3 is TGTGCCAGCAGCGTCGGACAGGCGACCTACGAGCAGTACTTC.